The clone carrying this TCR beta chain was observed a few times. Use of 60 Vbeta and 13 Jbeta primers characterized the PCR. The assay was immunoSEQ multiplex PCR, and TCRdb's table has in-frame clones only and misses some. The sample lists more than 100,000 clones, about 9.1% occurring once. The CDR3 sequence is 14 residues long. The ends were cut back, 1 base at V and 2 bases at J, with 8 bases in the middle. From germline, CDR1 is SGHRS and CDR2 YFSETQ. The sample originates from a study of cytomegalovirus exposure and HLA in healthy donors. The material sequenced was PBMCs. The V call is TRBV5-1, the J call TRBJ2-3; unclear D gene. The receptor's source is a middle-aged woman in good health and CMV-seropositive. The CDR3 reads CASSLLSLTDTQYF. In DNA, the CDR3 is TGCGCCAGCAGCTTGCTCTCTCTCACAGATACGCAGTATTTT.